The next 32 T cell receptor beta chains were all read from a single sample in a study of T cells after yellow fever vaccination (dated by TCRdb to the late 2010s). The library was built by means of 5' RACE. The sequencer listed for this sample is Illumina HiSeq 2500. TCRdb ran its own pipeline on the public reads, namely fastp trimming at Q25 and MiXCR clone calling, and kept in-frame beta chains. Here each entry gathers all rows of one CDR3 protein and keeps the most common genes and DNA. Across this sample there are 150,000 to 200,000 distinct CDR3 sequences, with approximately 6.2% seen only once. The ten largest make up less than 3.5% of the sample. Interpreted using the paper, the treatment or condition label stands for: live attenuated yellow fever vaccine strain. Material: CD4+ T cells sorted from PBMCs, obtained on the day of the first yellow fever vaccination. Source of these receptors: a man between 18 and 35 years old who received the YFV17D yellow fever vaccine.

This clonotype showed up just a few times. The chain recombines TRBV5-6 with TRBJ2-2; D is tentatively TRBD1 or TRBD2 (5 bases each). The CDR3 is 14 residues long. Germline V gene sequence: CDR1 SGHDT, CDR2 YYEEEE. V shed 0 bases and J shed 5 bases, with 8 bases lying between them. The CDR3, as DNA: TGTGCCAGCAGCTTGGTCGGGGCGACCGGGGAGCTGTTTTTT. It specifies CASSLVGATGELFF.

This clonotype was seen more than once but under ten times. The V call is TRBV19, the J call TRBJ2-5, with TRBD2 matching over 10 bases. There are 15 residues in the CDR3. Germline CDR1 and CDR2: LNHDA and SQIVND (reference sequence). Trimming took 7 bases from V and 5 from J; bases not matched to a gene: 10. The CDR3, as DNA: TGTGCCAGTAAGGCTAGCGGGGGCCTAGTCGAGACCCAGTACTTC. The encoded protein is CASKASGGLVETQYF. Drawing the rest from reference TRBV19 and TRBJ2-5, the complete variable domain is DGGITQSPKYLFRKEGQNVTLSCEQNLNHDAMYWYRQDPGQGLRLIYYSQIVNDFQKGDIAEGYSVSREKKESFPLTVTSAQKNPTAFYLCASKASGGLVETQYFGPGTRLLVL.

The sample holds many counts of this clonotype. The chain couples TRBV5-1 to TRBJ2-3; D remains unclear. This CDR3 spans 14 amino acids. Germline CDR1 reads SGHRS; CDR2 reads YFSETQ. Trimming stripped 3 bases from V and 3 bases from J, with 11 bases between. The chain's CDR3 is CASSSRAGTDTQYF. The DNA of the CDR3 is TGCGCCAGCAGCTCTCGGGCAGGAACAGATACGCAGTATTTT.

V is TRBV20-1 and J is TRBJ1-2; D is perhaps TRBD1 (6 bases). Germline-derived CDR1 and CDR2 are DFQATT and SNEGSKA (reference sequence). The V and J ends lost 5 bases and 4 bases respectively, with 20 bases between them. This CDR3 spans 15 amino acids. CDR3 sequence reads: CSAQPQQGRSYGYTF. CDR3 DNA: TGCAGTGCTCAGCCCCAGCAGGGGAGGTCCTATGGCTACACCTTC.

The sample holds many counts of this clonotype. The chain uses TRBV5-8 and TRBJ2-3; 8 positions match TRBD2. V was clipped by 0 bases and J by 4 bases; unmatched bases: 4. The CDR3 is 15 residues long. Per germline, CDR1 SGHTS and CDR2 YDEGEE. CDR3 coding DNA: TGTGCCAGCAGCTTGGCAGCGGGGGCCCCAGATACGCAGTATTTT. This sequence encodes CASSLAAGAPDTQYF.

The chain joins TRBV28 to TRBJ1-1; 8 bases line up with TRBD1. J gave up 6 bases and V 4 bases, and 7 bases lay outside the gene matches. The CDR3 has 14 amino acids. Germline V gives CDR1 MDHEN, CDR2 SYDVKM. This CDR3 is CASSYTGGNAEAFF. The CDR3 region has the DNA TGTGCCAGCAGTTACACAGGGGGAAACGCTGAAGCTTTCTTT.

A remark on this clonotype: A clone one base away is much larger, so this may be a read error. The V gene is TRBV20-1, the J gene TRBJ1-1; a weak D match, TRBD1 (5 bases). The CDR3 runs 13 residues. Germline CDR1 is DFQATT and CDR2 is SNEGSKA (reference sequence). V was cut by 4 bases and J by 5 bases, with 14 bases left in between. The CDR3 DNA reads as TGCAGTGCTACTAGAGCGGGGGGGACTGAAGCTTTCTTT. Translated: CSATRAGGTEAFF.

This clonotype was seen a handful of times. The chain is built from TRBV7-2 and TRBJ1-1; TRBD1 might be the D (5 bases). Trimming stripped 6 bases from V and 3 bases from J, with 11 bases between. The CDR3 is made up of 13 amino acids. Looked up from germline, CDR1 is SGHTA and CDR2 is FQGNSA. The DNA for the CDR3 is TGTGCCAGCAGTACGGGGCCTCACACTGAAGCTTTCTTT. As protein: CASSTGPHTEAFF.

The table lists this clonotype with many counts. CDR3 sequence (DNA): TGCAGTGCCTTTAACAGCTATGGCTACACCTTC. Its translation: CSAFNSYGYTF. The rearrangement joins TRBV20-1 to TRBJ1-2; D is undetermined. CDR3 length: 11 amino acids. Germline V gives CDR1 DFQATT, CDR2 SNEGSKA (reference sequence). V lost 6 bases to trimming and J lost 4 bases, with 9 bases between them.

The chain uses TRBV9 and TRBJ1-6, with D unresolved. Per germline, CDR1 SGDLS and CDR2 YYNGEE. V lost 4 bases and J lost 8, with 10 bases in between. The CDR3 length is 13 residues. The CDR3 is CASSPDADSPLHF. The CDR3 bases are TGTGCCAGCAGCCCCGATGCGGATTCACCCCTCCACTTT.

This clonotype was picked up many times. The V gene is TRBV30, the J gene TRBJ2-5; D call uncertain. CDR3 length: 10 amino acids. The V gene's germline CDR1 is GTSNPN and CDR2 SVGIG (reference sequence). The V end lost 3 bases, the J end lost 5 bases, and 4 bases lay between the germline ends. In DNA form, the CDR3 reads TGTGCCTGGAGGAGGGAGACCCAGTACTTC. Protein product: CAWRRETQYF.

In this sample, this clonotype turned up a few times. The chain uses TRBV10-1 and TRBJ2-1; D unclear. This CDR3 spans 13 amino acids. Germline values: CDR1 WNHNN, CDR2 SYGVQD (reference sequence). V gave up 4 bases and J gave up 12 bases, with 16 bases separating them. CDR3 bases: TGCGCCAGCAGTGTAATCCCTGGCAGACCGCAGTTCTTC. Translation gives CASSVIPGRPQFF.

This clonotype showed up many times. The V and J genes are TRBV7-8 and TRBJ1-6, with D possibly TRBD1 on 6 matching bases. The germline V gene encodes CDR1 SGHVS and CDR2 FQNEAQ. Trimming left V 4 bases short and J 7 bases short, with 11 bases between. The CDR3 is 14 amino acids. The CDR3 here is CASSSQGGNSPLHF. The CDR3, as DNA: TGTGCCAGCAGCTCCCAAGGGGGGAATTCACCCCTCCACTTT. The variable domain in full, with the rest retrieved from reference TRBV7-8 and TRBJ1-6, is GAGVSQSPRYKVAKRGQDVALRCDPISGHVSLFWYQQALGQGPEFLTYFQNEAQLDKSGLPSDRFFAERPEGSVSTLKIQRTQQEDSAVYLCASSSQGGNSPLHFGNGTRLTVT.

The chain combines TRBV29-1 with TRBJ1-1; D might be TRBD1 (5 bases). The germline CDR1 and CDR2 sequences are SQVTM and ANQGSEA. There are 10 residues in the CDR3. The V end was cut by 7 bases, the J end by 11 bases, with 14 bases between. The CDR3 spells CSGGEGNAFF. The CDR3 nucleotides read TGCAGCGGGGGAGAGGGGAACGCTTTCTTT. The complete variable domain, with remaining parts taken from reference TRBV29-1 and TRBJ1-1, reads SAVISQKPSRDICQRGTSLTIQCQVDSQVTMMFWYRQQPGQSLTLIATANQGSEATYESGFVIDKFPISRPNLTFSTLTVSNMSPEDSSIYLCSGGEGNAFFGQGTRLTVV.

The chain is built from TRBV9 and TRBJ1-3; 8 bases align to TRBD1. Germline V gives CDR1 SGDLS, CDR2 YYNGEE. Trimming cost V 0 bases and J 4 bases; bases outside gene matches: 3. The CDR3 extends over 15 amino acids. CDR3 bases: TGTGCCAGCAGCGTAGGACAGGGGAGAGGAAACACCATATATTTT. Encoded protein: CASSVGQGRGNTIYF.

This rearrangement joins TRBV21-1 to TRBJ2-7; TRBD1 reflects the table's D call only, with no check against the DNA. TRBV21-1 is a pseudogene segment. CDR3 length equals 15 residues. The CDR3 here is CASTPGQFISYEQYF. The CDR3 DNA is TGTGCCAGCACCCCGGGACAGTTTATCTCCTACGAGCAGTACTTC.

This clonotype has just one count. A much larger clonotype is one base distant, so this may be a read error. The chain uses TRBV7-2 and TRBJ2-7; TRBD2 matches 10 bases. CDR3 size: 14 residues. CDR1 SGHTA and CDR2 FQGNSA come from the germline V gene. This CDR3 reads CANSFQPAGGPQYF. CDR3 DNA: TGTGCCAACAGCTTTCAGCCAGCGGGGGGGCCCCAGTACTTC.

The chain has TRBV7-8 and TRBJ2-6, with D uncertain. The CDR3 totals 14 residues. Germline V gene lookup returns CDR1 SGHVS and CDR2 FQNEAQ. Trimming pared 5 bases from V and 2 bases from J, leaving 7 bases between. CDR3 in DNA: TGTGCCAGCAGCCAGGATACTGGGGCCAACGTCCTGACTTTC. Translation gives CASSQDTGANVLTF. Full variable domain (missing parts from reference TRBV7-8 and TRBJ2-6): GAGVSQSPRYKVAKRGQDVALRCDPISGHVSLFWYQQALGQGPEFLTYFQNEAQLDKSGLPSDRFFAERPEGSVSTLKIQRTQQEDSAVYLCASSQDTGANVLTFGAGSRLTVL.

Worth noting for this clonotype: Being one base from a much bigger clone, this may be a read error. The V and J genes are TRBV4-2 and TRBJ2-3; unclear D gene. Trimming shortened V by 3 bases and J by 2 bases, and 12 bases separated the two germline ends. The CDR3 length is 15 residues. The germline V gene has CDR1 LGHNA and CDR2 YNFKEQ. The CDR3 sequence is CASSQEPFFTDTQYF. The CDR3 DNA follows: TGTGCCAGCAGCCAGGAGCCGTTTTTCACAGATACGCAGTATTTT.

About this clonotype itself: The CDR3 end shows no conserved phenylalanine or tryptophan, and so a read error is likely. The V and J genes are TRBV7-2 and TRBJ1-6, with D unresolved. CDR1 and CDR2 (germline): SGHTA, FQGNSA. This CDR3 region has 15 residues. The V and J ends lost 1 base and 6 bases respectively, with 10 bases between them. This CDR3 reads CASSLVSGGNSPLHL. CDR3 bases: TGTGCCAGCAGCTTAGTATCGGGCGGTAATTCACCCCTCCACCTT.

Many counts were recorded for this clonotype. The V gene is TRBV12-3 or TRBV12-4, the J gene TRBJ2-2; no clear D. V was pared by 6 bases and J by 6 bases, with 5 bases between. The CDR3 sequence is 11 residues long. The CDR3, as DNA: TGTGCCAGCAGGGTCGCCGGGGAGCTGTTTTTT. Its protein is CASRVAGELFF.

This clonotype showed up many times. CDR3 residues: CASSFSGLWETQYF. The CDR3 nucleotides are TGCGCCAGCAGCTTTTCGGGACTATGGGAGACCCAGTACTTC. The chain links TRBV5-1 to TRBJ2-5; 7 bases map to TRBD2. The CDR3 consists of 14 residues. Germline CDR1 SGHRS, CDR2 YFSETQ. V gave up 2 bases and J gave up 5 bases; unmatched junction bases: 6. The full variable domain, rest sourced from reference TRBV5-1 and TRBJ2-5, is KAGVTQTPRYLIKTRGQQVTLSCSPISGHRSVSWYQQTPGQGLQFLFEYFSETQRNKGNFPGRFSGRQFSNSRSEMNVSTLELGDSALYLCASSFSGLWETQYFGPGTRLLVL.

This clonotype came up many times. The chain has TRBV7-9 and TRBJ1-4, with 8 positions matching TRBD1. The CDR3 contains 14 residues. J gave up 7 bases and V 3 bases, and 4 bases lay outside the gene matches. Germline V gene lookup returns CDR1 SEHNR and CDR2 FQNEAQ (reference sequence). The CDR3 region has the DNA TGTGCCAGCAGCTTTACAGGGGGTGGTGAAAAACTGTTTTTT. It translates to CASSFTGGGEKLFF. Filled out from reference TRBV7-9 and TRBJ1-4, the complete variable domain reads DTGVSQNPRHKITKRGQNVTFRCDPISEHNRLYWYRQTLGQGPEFLTYFQNEAQLEKSRLLSDRFSAERPKGSFSTLEIQRTEQGDSAMYLCASSFTGGGEKLFFGSGTQLSVL.

This clonotype was counted ten times or more. J is TRBJ1-5 and V is TRBV7-2; 9 positions agree with TRBD1. Germline assignment: CDR1 SGHTA and CDR2 FQGNSA. This CDR3 region has 15 residues. The V and J ends lost 3 bases and 1 base, in that order; junction bases with no gene match: 1. CDR3 nucleotides: TGTGCCAGCAGCTTCGGGACAGGGAGCAATCAGCCCCAGCATTTT. As protein: CASSFGTGSNQPQHF.

At least ten counts were recorded for this clonotype. This chain links TRBV18 with TRBJ2-3; weak D call: TRBD1 (6 bases). Trimming left V 4 bases short and J 4 bases short, with 12 bases between. Germline assignment: CDR1 KGHSH and CDR2 LQKENI. This CDR3 is built from 14 residues. The CDR3 spells CASSRRQVPDTQYF. The CDR3 nucleotides read TGTGCCAGCTCACGACGACAGGTTCCAGATACGCAGTATTTT.

In its sample, this clonotype was seen many times. The rearrangement joins TRBV5-1 to TRBJ2-7, with D perhaps matching TRBD1 or TRBD2 (5 bases each). The V and J ends lost 5 bases and 3 bases respectively, with 15 bases between them. The length of the CDR3 is 14 residues. CDR1 and CDR2 from the germline V gene are SGHRS and YFSETQ. The CDR3 sequence is CASSPSGTLYEQYF. Written as DNA, the CDR3 is TGCGCCAGCAGTCCATCGGGGACCCTCTACGAGCAGTACTTC.

Many counts were recorded for this clonotype. V gene TRBV11-2 combines with J gene TRBJ2-7, with D possibly matching TRBD1 (5 bases). This CDR3 has 13 amino acids. Trimming stripped 5 bases from V and 2 bases from J, with 10 bases between. Per germline, CDR1 SGHAT and CDR2 FQNNGV. The CDR3 is CASSTQATYEQYF. In DNA form, the CDR3 reads TGTGCCAGCAGCACACAGGCGACCTACGAGCAGTACTTC.

This clonotype has more than one count but fewer than ten. V is TRBV11-2 and J is TRBJ1-5; TRBD1 matches 7 bases. Germline V gene lookup returns CDR1 SGHAT and CDR2 FQNNGV. The CDR3 sequence is 15 residues long. Trimming took 2 bases from V and 1 from J; bases not matched to a gene: 2. The CDR3 region has the DNA TGTGCCAGCAGCTTATCCAGGGGGAGCAATCAGCCCCAGCATTTT. It is translated as CASSLSRGSNQPQHF.

The chain uses TRBV10-3 and TRBJ1-5; 9 positions match TRBD1. This CDR3 is built from 15 residues. V shed 5 bases, J shed 7 bases, and the junction held 9 bases outside the gene matches. Germline CDR1 reads ENHRY; CDR2 reads SYGVKD. The CDR3 region is CAISPGTGKSQPQHF. The CDR3 bases are TGTGCCATCAGTCCCGGGACAGGGAAATCACAGCCCCAGCATTTT.

This clonotype was detected a few times. The chain uses TRBV5-4 and TRBJ1-4; D is perhaps TRBD1 (5 bases). Per germline, CDR1 SGHNT and CDR2 YYREEE (reference sequence). The CDR3 is made up of 13 amino acids. Trimming removed 0 bases from V and 7 bases from J, with 7 bases in between. CDR3 in amino acids: CASSLEQGEKLFF. CDR3 sequence (DNA): TGTGCCAGCAGCTTGGAGCAGGGTGAAAAACTGTTTTTT. The whole variable domain, filled in from reference TRBV5-4 and TRBJ1-4, reads ETGVTQSPTHLIKTRGQQVTLRCSSQSGHNTVSWYQQALGQGPQFIFQYYREEENGRGNFPPRFSGLQFPNYSSELNVNALELDDSALYLCASSLEQGEKLFFGSGTQLSVL.

The chain uses TRBV18 and TRBJ1-2; D is possibly TRBD1 (5 bases). Germline-derived CDR1 and CDR2 are KGHSH and LQKENI. Deletions cut 3 bases from V and 1 base from J, with 12 bases between. The CDR3 totals 15 residues. The CDR3 DNA follows: TGTGCCAGCTCACCCGTTAGAGGGGATAACTATGGCTACACCTTC. As protein: CASSPVRGDNYGYTF.

Ten or more counts support this clonotype. The rearrangement uses TRBV9 and TRBJ1-6, with 9 positions matching TRBD1. Germline values: CDR1 SGDLS, CDR2 YYNGEE. Germline trimming cut 2 bases from V and 7 bases from J; bases unmatched to any gene: 4. This CDR3 is 15 amino acids long. The CDR3 DNA reads as TGTGCCAGCAGCGTGAGGGACAGGGAAAATTCACCCCTCCACTTT. As protein: CASSVRDRENSPLHF.